This T cell receptor beta chain was recovered during a study of regulatory T cells in long-lasting Graves disease. Turning to the study itself: Graves' patients (newly diagnosed) had been on antithyroid drugs under 3 months.

Study observations and caveats: Persistent patients shared more public clonotypes (approximately 2,700) than newly diagnosed patients (around 910).

This clonotype was seen ten or more times. Antigen: not known. Time point indicated: newly diagnosed GD, antithyroid drugs for less than 3 months. The TCR library was prepared using RNA isolated from PBMCs. Assembly of TCR beta libraries relied on iRepertoire HTBI primers together with Arm-PCR of CDR3 regions. TCRdb recomputed calls from the multiplex PCR reads with MiXCR, one row per CDR3 protein. The table has 400,000 to 550,000 distinct CDR3 sequences, 16% seen once. V dropped 4 bases and J dropped 4; count of bases not matched to a gene: 2. Germline V lookup: CDR1 SNHLY, CDR2 FYNNEI. The CDR3 contains 14 residues. The data were also submitted as part of a second study, on T cells in Graves' hyperthyroidism and ophthalmopathy. That source adds: A set of HTBI primers served as the primers for a first-round RT-PCR of the TCR CDR3.

The receptor's source is a woman between 18 and 29 years old with Graves disease. The sample consisted of peripheral blood mononuclear cells (PBMCs), taken at new diagnosis, from a patient treated with antithyroid drugs. The chain combines TRBV2 with TRBJ2-4; TRBD1 aligns across 9 bases. DNA of the CDR3: TGTGCCAGCAGTGGCGGACAGGGGAAAAACATTCAGTACTTC. Amino acid sequence: CASSGGQGKNIQYF. The variable domain in full, with the rest retrieved from reference TRBV2 and TRBJ2-4, is EPEVTQTPSHQVTQMGQEVILRCVPISNHLYFYWYRQILGQKVEFLVSFYNNEISEKSEIFDDQFSVERPDGSNFTLKIRSTKLEDSAMYFCASSGGQGKNIQYFGAGTRLSVL.